The next 29 T cell receptor beta chains were all read from a single sample in a study of regulatory T cells in long-lasting Graves disease. Arm-PCR with iRepertoire HTBI primers amplified the CDR3 regions for these TCR beta libraries. MiXCR was run by TCRdb on the multiplex PCR reads, yielding one entry per CDR3 protein. The sample contains 500,000 or so distinct CDR3 sequences, around 15% of which appear only once. The time point: newly diagnosed GD, antithyroid drugs for less than 3 months. PBMC-derived RNA was used for the TCR library. This sample was shared with a second study, whose subject was T cells in Graves' hyperthyroidism and ophthalmopathy.

This specimen consisted of peripheral blood mononuclear cells (PBMCs), obtained at new diagnosis, from a patient treated with antithyroid drugs. The receptor set was obtained from a man aged 40-49 years with Graves disease.

This chain links TRBV29-1 with TRBJ2-2, with TRBD1 matching over 10 bases. CDR3 length equals 15 residues. CDR1 and CDR2 from the germline V gene are SQVTM and ANQGSEA. The V segment lost 4 bases and the J segment 6 bases; nucleotides outside the gene matches: 8. The CDR3, as DNA: TGCAGCGTTGTGGGGGGGACAGGGGTCTCCGGGGAGCTGTTTTTT. Translation gives CSVVGGTGVSGELFF.

This clonotype was detected ten times or more. The chain employs TRBV7-9 and TRBJ2-5; 8 bases align to TRBD1. Losses at the gene ends were 0 bases for V and 3 bases for J; bases not matched to a gene: 3. Germline V lookup: CDR1 SEHNR, CDR2 FQNEAQ (reference sequence). The CDR3 contains 15 residues. The CDR3, as DNA: TGTGCCAGCAGCTTAGCGCCGACAGGGGAAGAGACCCAGTACTTC. As protein: CASSLAPTGEETQYF.

The table lists this clonotype with many counts. The rearrangement uses TRBV27 and TRBJ2-5, with D perhaps TRBD1 (5 bases). The CDR3 consists of 15 residues. CDR1 MNHEY and CDR2 SMNVEV come from the germline V gene (reference sequence). V lost 6 bases to trimming and J lost 5 bases, with 19 bases between them. This CDR3 reads CASRPAGQLGETQYF. Here the CDR3 DNA reads TGTGCCAGCAGACCCGCAGGGCAGCTGGGGGAGACCCAGTACTTC.

This clonotype has a handful of counts. The rearrangement joins TRBV10-3 to TRBJ1-1; the D gene is possibly TRBD1 (5 bases). Trimming stripped 6 bases from V and 1 base from J, with 9 bases between. The CDR3 is 13 amino acids. Germline V gene sequence: CDR1 ENHRY, CDR2 SYGVKD. This CDR3 reads CAISWDWNTEAFF. In DNA, the CDR3 is TGTGCCATCAGCTGGGACTGGAACACTGAAGCTTTCTTT.

This clonotype was found many times. The J gene is TRBJ2-7, the V gene TRBV20-1; 8 bases align to TRBD1. V was clipped by 2 bases and J by 2 bases; unmatched bases: 8. This CDR3 has 15 residues. Germline loops: CDR1 DFQATT, CDR2 SNEGSKA (reference sequence). The CDR3 region has the DNA TGCAGTGCTAGATCTCGGACAGGGAGAGCCTACGAGCAGTACTTC. Translation gives CSARSRTGRAYEQYF.

The V gene is TRBV2, the J gene TRBJ1-5; 8 bases are shared with TRBD1. CDR1 and CDR2 from the germline V gene are SNHLY and FYNNEI. J lost 3 bases, V lost 2 bases, and 3 bases had no gene match. The CDR3 is made up of 15 amino acids. The CDR3, as DNA: TGTGCCAGCAGTGAACCGGGACAGGTCAATCAGCCCCAGCATTTT. Amino acids: CASSEPGQVNQPQHF.

This clonotype was counted many times. The chain recombines TRBV28 with TRBJ2-1, with D hard to call. Germline lookup yields CDR1 MDHEN and CDR2 SYDVKM. Trimming removed 5 bases from V and 3 bases from J, with 20 bases in between. The CDR3 runs to 17 residues. The CDR3 sequence: CASSPPGWELLYNEQFF. The CDR3 DNA is TGTGCCAGCAGTCCCCCCGGGTGGGAACTACTCTACAATGAGCAGTTCTTC.

To note about this clonotype: A much larger clone is a single base away; this may be a read error. The chain links TRBV15 to TRBJ2-7; 7 nucleotides match TRBD1. Germline CDR1 is LNHNV and CDR2 is YYDKDF (reference sequence). The CDR3 is 16 amino acids. CDR3 protein: CATSRPTGRLSHEQYF. The CDR3 DNA reads as TGTGCCACCAGCAGACCGACAGGGCGCCTCTCCCACGAGCAGTACTTC. The variable domain in full, with the rest retrieved from reference TRBV15 and TRBJ2-7, is DAMVIQNPRYQVTQFGKPVTLSCSQTLNHNVMYWYQQKSSQAPKLLFHYYDKDFNNEADTPDNFQSRRPNTSFCFLDIRSPGLGDTAMYLCATSRPTGRLSHEQYFGPGTRLTVT.

Turning to this clonotype: An end of the junction does not agree with germline; a read error may underlie this. The rearrangement joins TRBV4-1 to TRBJ2-2; 8 bases match TRBD1. The CDR3 sequence is 17 residues long. Germline assignment: CDR1 MGHRA and CDR2 YSYEKL. The CDR3 here is CASSEDGQGAQNGELFF. CDR3 DNA sequence: TGCGCCAGCAGCGAAGACGGGCAGGGGGCGCAGAACGGGGAGCTGTTTTTT.

This clonotype was detected ten times or more. This chain joins TRBV18 and TRBJ1-1; 7 nucleotides agree with TRBD1. After removal of 1 base from V and 3 bases from J, the junction contained 2 bases not matched to a gene. This CDR3 contains 14 residues. Germline V gives CDR1 KGHSH, CDR2 LQKENI. CDR3 amino acids: CASSPRQGDTEAFF. Written as DNA, the CDR3 is TGTGCCAGCTCACCACGCCAGGGGGACACTGAAGCTTTCTTT.

Remarks on this clonotype: A single base separates this from a much larger clone, so it may be a read error. The CDR3: CAGSPPGQANTEAFF. The DNA of the CDR3 is TGTGCCGGCAGTCCCCCGGGACAAGCGAACACTGAAGCTTTCTTT. The chain recombines TRBV28 with TRBJ1-1, with D perhaps matching TRBD1 (6 bases). This CDR3 is built from 15 residues. Germline V gene lookup returns CDR1 MDHEN and CDR2 SYDVKM.

This clonotype occurred many times. The chain uses TRBV28 and TRBJ1-4, with D maybe TRBD1 (6 bases). The CDR3 spans 15 residues. With 6 bases removed from V and 2 bases from J, the gap between germline ends came to 13 bases. CDR1 is MDHEN, CDR2 SYDVKM, per germline. CDR3 nucleotides: TGTGCCAGCAGGCCCCGGGGGGCGACTAATGAAAAACTGTTTTTT. Its translation is CASRPRGATNEKLFF. Using reference TRBV28 and TRBJ1-4 for the parts outside the CDR3, the full variable domain is DVKVTQSSRYLVKRTGEKVFLECVQDMDHENMFWYRQDPGLGLRLIYFSYDVKMKEKGDIPEGYSVSREKKERFSLILESASTNQTSMYLCASRPRGATNEKLFFGSGTQLSVL.

The chain is built from TRBV19 and TRBJ2-2, with TRBD1 matching 11 bases. After removal of 6 bases from V and 4 bases from J, the junction contained 4 bases not matched to a gene. Germline loops: CDR1 LNHDA, CDR2 SQIVND (reference sequence). The CDR3 covers 15 residues. The CDR3 DNA follows: TGTGCCAGTAGGGACAGGGGGCGCAGCACCGGGGAGCTGTTTTTT. This codes for CASRDRGRSTGELFF.

There are a few counts of this clonotype. The chain carries TRBV4-1 and TRBJ1-1; 8 nucleotides line up with TRBD1. V lost 0 bases and J lost 2; bases outside the gene matches: 14. There are 19 residues in the CDR3. Germline V gene sequence: CDR1 MGHRA, CDR2 YSYEKL. The CDR3 region is CASSQDSDRGNPSNTEAFF. CDR3 coding DNA: TGCGCCAGCAGCCAAGATAGTGACAGGGGAAACCCCTCTAACACTGAAGCTTTCTTT.

This clonotype has a count of ten or more. The chain carries TRBV2 and TRBJ1-4, with 7 bases that match TRBD1. Germline V gives CDR1 SNHLY, CDR2 FYNNEI. Losses at the gene ends were 1 base for V and 8 bases for J; bases not matched to a gene: 1. The CDR3 has 13 amino acids. The CDR3 sequence: CASSEDRGEKLFF. The CDR3 bases are TGTGCCAGCAGTGAAGACAGGGGCGAAAAACTGTTTTTT.

This clonotype has at least ten counts. V gene TRBV6-1 combines with J gene TRBJ2-7; the match to TRBD1 covers 9 bases. Germline-derived CDR1 and CDR2 are MNHNS and SASEGT. Unmatched junction bases numbered 4, after V lost 5 bases and J lost 5 bases. The CDR3 is 13 residues long. CDR3 nucleotides: TGTGCCAGCAGTCCCGGGACAGGGAACGAGCAGTACTTC. This translates into CASSPGTGNEQYF.

The chain recombines TRBV27 with TRBJ1-3; 7 bases match TRBD1. The ends lost 0 bases at V and 3 bases at J; junction bases unmatched: 2. Germline V lookup: CDR1 MNHEY, CDR2 SMNVEV (reference sequence). The CDR3 extends over 15 amino acids. The CDR3 DNA reads as TGTGCCAGCAGTTTATCATGGGACAGTGGAAACACCATATATTTT. Translated: CASSLSWDSGNTIYF.

Details on this clonotype: This may come from a read error, since a much larger clone is one base off. The genes are TRBV7-9 and TRBJ2-5, with D unclear. The germline V gene encodes CDR1 SEHNR and CDR2 FQNEAQ (reference sequence). The CDR3 runs to 16 residues. V lost 2 bases to trimming and J lost 4 bases, with 17 bases between them. The CDR3 region is CASSLKSKPGPETQYF. The CDR3 DNA is TGTGCCAGCAGCTTAAAATCGAAGCCGGGCCCAGAGACCCAGTACTTC.

Ten or more counts support this clonotype. CDR3 residues: CASSRGQGAPMNTEAFF. The CDR3 region has the DNA TGTGCCAGCAGTCGAGGACAGGGGGCTCCGATGAACACTGAAGCTTTCTTT. This chain connects TRBV28 to TRBJ1-1; 11 bases line up with TRBD1. The CDR3 is made up of 17 amino acids. CDR1 and CDR2 (germline): MDHEN, SYDVKM. Losses at the gene ends were 5 bases for V and 0 bases for J; bases not matched to a gene: 8.

CDR3 protein: CASSDGTGGRTGELFF. The CDR3 DNA sequence: TGTGCCAGCAGTGACGGGACAGGGGGCCGAACCGGGGAGCTGTTTTTT. The V call is TRBV6-1, the J call TRBJ2-2; TRBD1 agrees at 12 bases. Germline CDR1 and CDR2: MNHNS and SASEGT. The CDR3 is made up of 16 amino acids. Trimming at V came to 3 bases and at J to 5 bases, leaving 4 bases not matched to a gene.

This chain's CDR3 is CATRGSYNEQFF. The CDR3 nucleotides read TGTGCCACCAGGGGTTCCTACAATGAGCAGTTCTTC. The rearrangement joins TRBV24-1 to TRBJ2-1; D unclear. Germline CDR1 KGHDR, CDR2 SFDVKD. This CDR3 is 12 amino acids long. Trimming pared 7 bases from V and 1 base from J, leaving 4 bases between.

The chain couples TRBV5-1 to TRBJ2-1; weak D call: TRBD2 (5 bases). Per the germline V gene, CDR1 is SGHRS and CDR2 is YFSETQ. The CDR3 has 13 residues. V lost 4 bases to trimming and J lost 7 bases, with 12 bases between them. CDR3 sequence (DNA): TGCGCCAGCAGCGTGAGAGCGGCTAATGAGCAGTTCTTC. Amino acid sequence: CASSVRAANEQFF.

V gene TRBV7-9 combines with J gene TRBJ2-1, with D perhaps TRBD1 or TRBD2 (5 bases each). The CDR3 is 16 residues long. The germline V gene encodes CDR1 SEHNR and CDR2 FQNEAQ (reference sequence). V was shortened by 2 bases and J by 7 bases, with 18 bases between the two germline ends. The CDR3 reads CASSLSVTGEGNEQFF. The CDR3 DNA reads TGTGCCAGCAGCTTATCCGTCACAGGTGAGGGAAATGAGCAGTTCTTC.

This clonotype was detected ten times or more. This rearrangement joins TRBV20-1 to TRBJ1-1; a weak D match, TRBD1 (5 bases). Trimming removed 6 bases at V and 3 bases at J, with 20 bases between. CDR1 DFQATT and CDR2 SNEGSKA come from the germline V gene (reference sequence). The CDR3 contains 15 residues. The CDR3: CSAGAPGRQYTEAFF. Written as DNA, the CDR3 is TGCAGTGCGGGAGCACCGGGACGTCAATACACTGAAGCTTTCTTT.

At least ten counts were recorded for this clonotype. V and J are TRBV12-3 or TRBV12-4 and TRBJ2-7; a possible D gene is TRBD1 (6 bases). Trimming left V 1 base short and J 4 bases short, with 14 bases between. This CDR3 contains 15 residues. The CDR3 is CASSLEGQGLYEQYF. The CDR3 region has the DNA TGTGCCAGCAGTTTAGAGGGGCAGGGGCTGTACGAGCAGTACTTC.

This clonotype was found many times. The J gene is TRBJ2-3, the V gene TRBV20-1; 8 bases align to TRBD1. J lost 5 bases, V lost 6 bases, and 13 bases had no gene match. Germline CDR1 reads DFQATT; CDR2 reads SNEGSKA (reference sequence). CDR3 length: 15 amino acids. This CDR3 is CSASRGQVPRDTQYF. Written as DNA, the CDR3 is TGCAGTGCCTCCCGGGGACAGGTACCACGAGATACGCAGTATTTT.

The V call is TRBV7-8, the J call TRBJ2-2; TRBD1 aligns across 10 bases. The CDR3 contains 16 residues. Germline V lookup: CDR1 SGHVS, CDR2 FQNEAQ. The junction had 8 bases not matched to a gene; V was cut back by 5 bases and J by 5 bases. Here the CDR3 DNA reads TGTGCCAGCAGCGCGCGGACAGGGGGAGGTACCGGGGAGCTGTTTTTT. Protein: CASSARTGGGTGELFF.

This clonotype turned up a few times. The genes are TRBV3-1 and TRBJ2-2; TRBD2 agrees at 13 bases. Germline assignment: CDR1 LGHDT and CDR2 YNNKEL (reference sequence). V was clipped by 5 bases and J by 6 bases; unmatched bases: 6. The CDR3 runs to 16 residues. The CDR3 sequence is CASSMTSGRSAGELFF. CDR3 DNA sequence: TGTGCCAGCAGCATGACTAGCGGGAGGTCCGCCGGGGAGCTGTTTTTT.

This clonotype has a count of ten or more. The V gene is TRBV20-1, the J gene TRBJ2-7; D is tentatively TRBD1 or TRBD2 (5 bases each). V was clipped by 3 bases and J by 4 bases, with 7 bases between them. The CDR3 consists of 11 residues. In germline, CDR1 is DFQATT, CDR2 SNEGSKA (reference sequence). CDR3 sequence reads: CSARRGYEQYF. Here the CDR3 DNA reads TGCAGTGCTAGGAGGGGTTACGAGCAGTACTTC.